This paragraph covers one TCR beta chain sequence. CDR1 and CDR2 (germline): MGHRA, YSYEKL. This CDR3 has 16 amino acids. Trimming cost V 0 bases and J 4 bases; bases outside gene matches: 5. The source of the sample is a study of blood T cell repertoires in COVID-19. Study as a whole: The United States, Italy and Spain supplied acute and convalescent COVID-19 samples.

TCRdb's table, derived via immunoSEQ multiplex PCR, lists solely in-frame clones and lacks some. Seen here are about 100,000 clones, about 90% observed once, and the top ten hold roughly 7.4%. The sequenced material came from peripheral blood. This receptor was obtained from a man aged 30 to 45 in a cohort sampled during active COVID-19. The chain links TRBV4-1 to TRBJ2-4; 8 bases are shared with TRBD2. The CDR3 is CASSQDVAGTKNIQYF. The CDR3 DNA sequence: TGCGCCAGCAGCCAAGATGTAGCGGGGACTAAAAACATTCAGTACTTC.